A selection of T cell receptor beta chains follows, all from one sample in a study of blood T cell repertoires in COVID-19. The protocol was immunoSEQ multiplex PCR, while the TCRdb copy is restricted to in-frame clones and leaves out a portion. This table has 170,000 or so clones, roughly 87% appearing once. Sequencing was performed on PBMCs or T cells enriched from blood (not recorded which). The source is a woman aged 45 to 65 who had recovered from COVID-19. The CDR3 runs from the conserved cysteine through the conserved F or W. Fields, in order: clone size, V gene, D gene, J gene, CDR3 DNA, CDR3 protein. The D gene is left open where the match is weak. A row's size may be missing; if present it is once, few, many or a size class.

NA	TRBV28	TRBD1	TRBJ1-1	TGTGCCAGCAGTTCCGGGACAGGCATTGAAGCTTTCTTT	CASSSGTGIEAFF
NA	TRBV15	NA	TRBJ1-2	TGTGCCACCAGCCCCCGAACTGACAGCTATGGCTACACCTTC	CATSPRTDSYGYTF
NA	TRBV28	NA	TRBJ1-2	TGTGCCACCCCTGGGGCGGATGGCTACACCTTC	CATPGADGYTF
NA	TRBV10-1	TRBD1	TRBJ1-6	TGCGCCAGCAGTGAGTCGTTTGACAGGGATCCCTATAATTCACCCCTCCACTTT	CASSESFDRDPYNSPLHF
NA	TRBV5-8	TRBD1	TRBJ1-2	TGTGCCAGCAGCTCCGCAGGGGACAGGCCACCCTCCGGCTATGGCTACACCTTC	CASSSAGDRPPSGYGYTF
NA	TRBV27	NA	TRBJ2-3	TGTGCCACCGGGAGGGACAGGGACACAGATACGCAGTATTTT	CATGRDRDTDTQYF
NA	TRBV7-3	NA	TRBJ1-6	TGTGCCAGCAGCTCCGACATAAATTCACCCCTCCACTTT	CASSSDINSPLHF
once	TRBV21-1	NA	TRBJ2-5	TGTGCCAGCAGCAAAGTTCCGGTTAGCGGGACCCAAGAGACCCAGTACTTC	CASSKVPVSGTQETQYF
NA	TRBV11-3	NA	TRBJ2-7	TGTGCCAGCAGCCTCACGGTAGCGCCCGCCTACGAGCAGTACTTC	CASSLTVAPAYEQYF
NA	TRBV7-3	TRBD2	TRBJ2-1	TGTGCCAGCAGCCCCGGCGGGGCGGGAGGATACAATGAGCAGTTCTTC	CASSPGGAGGYNEQFF
NA	TRBV5-1	TRBD2	TRBJ2-7	TGCGCCAGCAGCCCCGGGACCAAATCTAGCGGAGGCTCCTACGAGCAGTACTTC	CASSPGTKSSGGSYEQYF
NA	TRBV18	TRBD1	TRBJ1-1	TGTGCCAGCTCAGCACAGGGGGCGGCGAACACTGAAGCTTTCTTT	CASSAQGAANTEAFF
NA	TRBV28	NA	TRBJ1-2	TGTGCCAGCAGTTTATTCGTCGGCTATGGCTACACCTTC	CASSLFVGYGYTF
NA	TRBV6-2/TRBV6-3	TRBD1	TRBJ2-7	TGTGCCAGCAGTCAACAAGGACAGGGGCGGCAGTACTTC	CASSQQGQGRQYF
NA	TRBV28	TRBD1	TRBJ1-2	TGTGCCAGCAGTTCCCGGGACAGGGGTTACTATGGCTACACCTTC	CASSSRDRGYYGYTF
NA	TRBV5-1	TRBD2	TRBJ2-1	TGCGCCAGCAGCTTGGAGGCTAGCGGGAAGGGCGATGAGCAGTTCTTC	CASSLEASGKGDEQFF
once	TRBV27	NA	TRBJ1-6	TGTGCCAGCAGGCCCATGACATCGGTCGGGGATAATTCACCCCTCCACTTT	CASRPMTSVGDNSPLHF
NA	TRBV19	NA	TRBJ1-2	TGTGCCAGTAGCTCTGTGCAGGCCAGTAACTATGGCTACACCTTC	CASSSVQASNYGYTF
NA	TRBV5-6	TRBD1	TRBJ1-1	TGTGCCAGCAGCTTAGGTGGGACAGCATTACGGAGGGGCACTGAAGCTTTCTTT	CASSLGGTALRRGTEAFF
once	TRBV7-2	NA	TRBJ1-3	TGTGCCAGCAGAGAGTTACGTTCTGGAAACACCATATATTTT	CASRELRSGNTIYF
once	TRBV18	NA	TRBJ2-3	TGTGCCAGCTCACCGTATGGCACAGATACGCAGTATTTT	CASSPYGTDTQYF
once	TRBV5-4	NA	TRBJ2-2	TGTGCCAGCATGACAGGAGACGGCGGGGAGCTGTTTTTT	CASMTGDGGELFF
NA	TRBV3-1/TRBV3-2	TRBD2	TRBJ2-2	TGTGCCAGCAGGTCGACTAGCGGGACGTACACCGGGGAGCTGTTTTTT	CASRSTSGTYTGELFF
NA	TRBV29-1	NA	TRBJ1-4	TGCAGCGTTGAAGAATTGGGTAGCGGTACTGAAAAACTGTTTTTT	CSVEELGSGTEKLFF
NA	TRBV5-4	TRBD2	TRBJ2-1	TGTGCCAGCAGCTCAGGGACTAGCAGAGGTTTTGAGCAGTTCTTC	CASSSGTSRGFEQFF
NA	TRBV5-1	NA	TRBJ1-5	TGCGCCAGCAGCTTGGATGCAGGGGGCAATCAGCCCCAGCATTTT	CASSLDAGGNQPQHF
NA	TRBV5-8	TRBD1	TRBJ1-3	TGTGCCAGCAACCGACAGGGGAGCTCTGGAAACACCATATATTTT	CASNRQGSSGNTIYF
NA	TRBV28	TRBD2	TRBJ2-1	TGTGCCAGCAGTCCAGCCGGGACTAGGAGCAATGAGCAGTTCTTC	CASSPAGTRSNEQFF
NA	TRBV6-5	TRBD1	TRBJ2-7	TGTGCCAGCAGTACCAAGACAGGGCCCTACGAGCAGTACTTC	CASSTKTGPYEQYF
NA	TRBV7-8	NA	TRBJ1-5	TGTGCCAGCTCTGACAGAGAAGGCGATCAGCCCCAGCATTTT	CASSDREGDQPQHF
once	TRBV7-9	TRBD2	TRBJ2-7	TGTGCCAGCAGCTTAAGGGCGACTAGCCAATACGAGCAGTACTTC	CASSLRATSQYEQYF
NA	TRBV25-1	NA	TRBJ2-3	TGTGCCAGCAGTGAAGCCAGCGGAGATACGCAGTATTTT	CASSEASGDTQYF
NA	TRBV6-5	NA	TRBJ1-2	TGTGCCAGCATCAACAGGGCCGGTAACTATGGCTACACCTTC	CASINRAGNYGYTF